These 27 T cell receptor beta chains were all obtained from the same sample, sequenced in a study of CD8 T cells in ankylosing spondylitis. Study-wide findings and caveats: Apparently characteristic of ankylosing spondylitis blood was a TCR beta motif (roughly eight highly homologous variants).

The antigens for these receptors are not known. TCRdb recomputed calls from the 5' RACE reads with MiXCR, one row per CDR3 protein. This table holds fewer than 750,000 distinct CDR3 sequences, 15% to 20% found once. The sample consisted of blood, either unsorted or a sorted T cell fraction (not recorded which). All receptors derive from a male donor with ankylosing spondylitis.

This clonotype was recorded a few times. The V call is TRBV5-6, the J call TRBJ1-1; TRBD1 might be the D (5 bases). Trimming took off 3 bases at V and 3 bases at J, with 24 bases between the two ends. CDR3 length equals 18 residues. Germline loops: CDR1 SGHDT, CDR2 YYEEEE. This CDR3 is CASSWISGGVAKDTEAFF. The DNA of the CDR3 is TGTGCCAGCAGCTGGATATCAGGAGGGGTTGCTAAGGACACTGAAGCTTTCTTT.

The gene calls are TRBV24-1 and TRBJ2-1, with a possible D match to TRBD2 (5 bases). Trimming pared 3 bases from V and 4 bases from J, leaving 12 bases between. The CDR3 consists of 15 residues. CDR1 and CDR2 from the germline V gene are KGHDR and SFDVKD. The CDR3 coding sequence is TGTGCCACCAGTGATGTCCACGGGATGTACAATGAGCAGTTCTTC. Its translation is CATSDVHGMYNEQFF.

This clonotype was counted between two and nine times. The V and J genes are TRBV12-3 or TRBV12-4 and TRBJ2-1, with TRBD2 matching 12 bases. The CDR3 length is 16 residues. V shed 5 bases, J shed 7 bases, and the junction held 9 bases outside the gene matches. CDR3 sequence (DNA): TGTGCCAGCAGTGGCGGACTAGCGGGGATTGGGAATGAGCAGTTCTTC. Translation: CASSGGLAGIGNEQFF.

At least ten counts were recorded for this clonotype. At one end the junction does not follow the germline gene, possibly because of a read error. V and J are TRBV27 and TRBJ1-5; D may be TRBD1 (6 bases). This CDR3 is built from 14 residues. Per the germline V gene, CDR1 is MNHEY and CDR2 is SMNVEV (reference sequence). DNA of the CDR3: TGCGCCAGCAGCCAAGGGGGGGGCAATCAGCCCCAGCATTTT. It translates to CASSQGGGNQPQHF.

V is TRBV28 and J is TRBJ2-1; unclear D gene. CDR1 and CDR2 (germline): MDHEN, SYDVKM. With 5 bases removed from V and 2 bases from J, the gap between germline ends came to 13 bases. The length of the CDR3 is 15 residues. CDR3 bases: TGTGCCAGCAGTCCCTACCAAATGCCCTACAATGAGCAGTTCTTC. Translation: CASSPYQMPYNEQFF. Supplemented by reference TRBV28 and TRBJ2-1, the full variable domain reads DVKVTQSSRYLVKRTGEKVFLECVQDMDHENMFWYRQDPGLGLRLIYFSYDVKMKEKGDIPEGYSVSREKKERFSLILESASTNQTSMYLCASSPYQMPYNEQFFGPGTRLTVL.

The chain joins TRBV5-1 to TRBJ2-3, with D possibly matching TRBD1 (7 bases). V dropped 4 bases and J dropped 0 bases, with 12 bases sitting between them. There are 15 residues in the CDR3. Germline CDR1 is SGHRS and CDR2 is YFSETQ. DNA of the CDR3: TGCGCCAGCAGCAGCGCGGGACAGAGCACAGATACGCAGTATTTT. Protein product: CASSSAGQSTDTQYF.

The CDR3 DNA is TGTGCCAGCTCGGGGACAGGGGGCGTGAACACTGAAGCTTTCTTT. It translates to CASSGTGGVNTEAFF. This chain uses TRBV18 with TRBJ1-1, with TRBD1 matching 12 bases. This CDR3 has 15 amino acids. Germline lookup yields CDR1 KGHSH and CDR2 LQKENI. V lost 6 bases to trimming and J lost 0 bases; unmatched junction nucleotides: 2.

This clonotype was counted at least ten times. The chain combines TRBV4-2 with TRBJ2-1; 9 bases line up with TRBD2. Germline V lookup: CDR1 LGHNA, CDR2 YNFKEQ. The CDR3 covers 17 residues. After removal of 2 bases from V and 9 bases from J, the junction contained 14 bases not matched to a gene. Here the CDR3 reads CASSQYKASGTSGEQFF. The CDR3 coding sequence is TGTGCCAGCAGCCAATATAAGGCTAGCGGGACCTCGGGTGAGCAGTTCTTC.

This clonotype was seen only a few times. The chain uses TRBV15 and TRBJ2-1; possible D gene TRBD2, 5 bases. Per the germline V gene, CDR1 is LNHNV and CDR2 is YYDKDF (reference sequence). This CDR3 region has 15 residues. The V end was cut by 1 base, the J end by 4 bases, with 11 bases between. The CDR3 loop reads CATSRGLASYNEQFF. CDR3 in DNA: TGTGCCACCAGCAGAGGTCTAGCCAGTTACAATGAGCAGTTCTTC.

This clonotype turned up a few times. The chain couples TRBV7-2 to TRBJ2-5; 11 bases are a match to TRBD2. The CDR3 is 17 residues long. Germline CDR1 and CDR2: SGHTA and FQGNSA. With 1 base clipped from V and 1 base from J, the junction kept 5 bases outside the gene matches. CDR3 region: CASSLGAGTSGQETQYF. CDR3 nucleotide sequence: TGTGCCAGCAGCTTAGGGGCCGGGACTAGCGGCCAAGAGACCCAGTACTTC.

The sample holds a few counts of this clonotype. The V and J genes are TRBV7-8 and TRBJ2-5; 7 bases map to TRBD2. The CDR3 runs to 17 residues. Germline loops: CDR1 SGHVS, CDR2 FQNEAQ. J gave up 2 bases and V 6 bases, and 15 bases lay outside the gene matches. The CDR3 DNA reads as TGTGCCAGCAGGCGCGAGGGCGGGAGTCGGAGGCAAGAGACCCAGTACTTC. It yields the protein CASRREGGSRRQETQYF.

This clonotype was detected only a few times. This chain links TRBV7-2 with TRBJ1-1, with D perhaps matching TRBD1 (5 bases). Germline values: CDR1 SGHTA, CDR2 FQGNSA. This CDR3 region has 15 residues. Trimming shortened V by 4 bases and J by 5 bases, and 17 bases separated the two germline ends. CDR3 sequence (DNA): TGTGCCAGCAGCTCACCCCGAGGGAGGGGAACTGAAGCTTTCTTT. Translating it yields CASSSPRGRGTEAFF. The whole variable domain, remainder taken from reference TRBV7-2 and TRBJ1-1, is GAGVSQSPSNKVTEKGKDVELRCDPISGHTALYWYRQSLGQGLEFLIYFQGNSAPDKSGLPSDRFSAERTGGSVSTLTIQRTQQEDSAVYLCASSSPRGRGTEAFFGQGTRLTVV.

Concerning this clonotype: This sequence may be a read error, since a much larger clone differs from it by one base. The CDR3 DNA is TGCGCCAGCAGCTTCTTAACGGGGCAACTATGGGACTACACCTTC. Translating it yields CASSFLTGQLWDYTF. V usage is TRBV5-1 and J usage is TRBJ1-2; tentative D call: TRBD1 (5 bases). Germline-derived CDR1 and CDR2 are SGHRS and YFSETQ. The CDR3 has 15 amino acids. The V end was cut by 2 bases, the J end by 10 bases, with 21 bases between.

This clonotype was found many times. This chain joins TRBV5-6 and TRBJ2-3; 12 bases are shared with TRBD2. Germline V gives CDR1 SGHDT, CDR2 YYEEEE. V was clipped by 2 bases and J by 4 bases; unmatched bases: 2. This CDR3 has 15 residues. The CDR3 nucleotides are TGTGCCAGCAGCTTTCTAGCGGGAGGGCCAGATACGCAGTATTTT. This encodes CASSFLAGGPDTQYF.

This clonotype showed up many times. This rearrangement joins TRBV27 to TRBJ1-3; no clear D. V lost 5 bases and J lost 0, with 5 bases in between. CDR1 and CDR2 from the germline V gene are MNHEY and SMNVEV (reference sequence). This CDR3 is built from 13 residues. As DNA, the CDR3 is TGTGCCAGCAGTCGTATCTCTGGAAACACCATATATTTT. This sequence encodes CASSRISGNTIYF.

This clonotype was seen a few times. The chain combines TRBV27 with TRBJ2-7, with no clear D. The CDR3 is made up of 12 amino acids. Germline assignment: CDR1 MNHEY and CDR2 SMNVEV (reference sequence). V shed 9 bases and J shed 5 bases, with 14 bases lying between them. The CDR3 DNA reads as TGTGCCAGTAGAGGATGGGTCCACGAGCAGTACTTC. Encoded protein: CASRGWVHEQYF.

Many counts were recorded for this clonotype. V is TRBV12-3 or TRBV12-4 and J is TRBJ1-1; D is undetermined. V was trimmed by 6 bases and J by 5 bases, leaving 13 bases between them. CDR3 length: 13 amino acids. For the CDR3, the DNA is TGTGCCAGCAGCCTTCAGGTCGGGACTGAAGCTTTCTTT. Amino acids: CASSLQVGTEAFF.

The chain joins TRBV25-1 to TRBJ2-2; D gene unclear. The ends were cut back, 1 base at V and 7 bases at J, with 13 bases in the middle. The germline V gene encodes CDR1 MGHDK and CDR2 SYGVNS. The CDR3 runs to 15 residues. Written as DNA, the CDR3 is TGTGCCAGCAGTGAATCTAAGATAACCGACGGGGAGCTGTTTTTT. It encodes CASSESKITDGELFF.

The chain links TRBV12-3 or TRBV12-4 to TRBJ1-1; TRBD1 agrees at 8 bases. V was clipped by 3 bases and J by 5 bases; unmatched bases: 5. This CDR3 is 14 amino acids long. The CDR3 protein is CASSFTGGRTEAFF. CDR3 DNA: TGTGCCAGCAGTTTCACAGGGGGTCGGACTGAAGCTTTCTTT.

This clonotype was detected a few times. The CDR3 reads CASSLSGIAAQETQYF. The CDR3 bases are TGTGCCAGCAGTTTATCCGGAATTGCGGCGCAAGAGACCCAGTACTTC. This chain connects TRBV12-3 or TRBV12-4 to TRBJ2-5; D is uncertain. The CDR3 length is 16 residues. V dropped 2 bases and J dropped 2 bases, with 15 bases sitting between them.

This chain links TRBV10-3 with TRBJ2-1, with D possibly matching TRBD1 (6 bases). The CDR3 is 13 residues long. Germline values: CDR1 ENHRY, CDR2 SYGVKD. Trimming removed 4 bases at V and 4 bases at J, with 8 bases between. The CDR3 region is CAISAGQYNEQFF. The CDR3 region has the DNA TGTGCCATCAGTGCTGGACAGTACAATGAGCAGTTCTTC.

This clonotype was seen more than once but under ten times. The V gene is TRBV6-5, the J gene TRBJ2-1; D is undetermined. Germline V gives CDR1 MNHEY, CDR2 SVGAGI. The V end was cut by 0 bases, the J end by 8 bases, with 14 bases between. The length of the CDR3 is 15 residues. The CDR3 sequence is CASSYSRAGLHEQFF. CDR3 DNA sequence: TGTGCCAGCAGTTACTCCCGAGCAGGTTTGCATGAGCAGTTCTTC.

This clonotype was seen a handful of times. The J gene is TRBJ2-6, the V gene TRBV2; tentatively, D is TRBD2 (5 bases). The CDR3 consists of 15 residues. With 6 bases removed from V and 4 bases from J, the gap between germline ends came to 13 bases. CDR1 is SNHLY and CDR2 is FYNNEI in the germline V gene. In nucleotides, the CDR3 is TGTGCCAGCAGGGCCTCGGGGTCAGGGGCCAACGTCCTGACTTTC. It translates to CASRASGSGANVLTF. Full variable domain (outside the CDR3, taken from reference TRBV2 and TRBJ2-6): EPEVTQTPSHQVTQMGQEVILRCVPISNHLYFYWYRQILGQKVEFLVSFYNNEISEKSEIFDDQFSVERPDGSNFTLKIRSTKLEDSAMYFCASRASGSGANVLTFGAGSRLTVL.

The chain joins TRBV27 to TRBJ1-1, with 7 bases fitting TRBD1. The CDR3 totals 15 residues. Germline trimming cut 3 bases from V and 3 bases from J; bases unmatched to any gene: 7. Germline V lookup: CDR1 MNHEY, CDR2 SMNVEV (reference sequence). The DNA of the CDR3 is TGTGCCAGCAGTTTTATAGCCCAGGGGGACACTGAAGCTTTCTTT. Its protein product is CASSFIAQGDTEAFF.

This clonotype was counted only a few times. The J gene is TRBJ2-7, the V gene TRBV27; D is ambiguous. The CDR3 extends over 16 amino acids. V was clipped by 7 bases and J by 3 bases, with 22 bases between them. Looked up from germline, CDR1 is MNHEY and CDR2 is SMNVEV (reference sequence). The CDR3 region has the DNA TGTGCCAGCATCTTCTCCAAGCAGGAGAGCGACTACGAGCAGTACTTC. Translating gives CASIFSKQESDYEQYF.

The chain employs TRBV5-1 and TRBJ1-1; 8 bases fit TRBD1. The CDR3 consists of 14 residues. V trimming: 4 bases; J trimming: 4 bases; junction bases outside the gene matches: 6. Germline V CDR1 and CDR2: SGHRS, YFSETQ. The CDR3 DNA is TGCGCCAGCAGCCTGACAGGGGTGGCCACTGAAGCTTTCTTT. Translated: CASSLTGVATEAFF. Variable domain in full (rest from reference TRBV5-1 and TRBJ1-1): KAGVTQTPRYLIKTRGQQVTLSCSPISGHRSVSWYQQTPGQGLQFLFEYFSETQRNKGNFPGRFSGRQFSNSRSEMNVSTLELGDSALYLCASSLTGVATEAFFGQGTRLTVV.

V usage is TRBV12-3 or TRBV12-4 and J usage is TRBJ2-2; 7 bases match TRBD1. CDR3 length: 14 amino acids. The ends lost 7 bases at V and 8 bases at J; junction bases unmatched: 10. The CDR3 sequence: CASTRQGSTGELFF. The CDR3 region has the DNA TGTGCCAGCACCCGACAGGGAAGTACTGGGGAGCTGTTTTTT.